This TCR beta chain was obtained from a study of ipilimumab plus nivolumab after autologous stem cell transplantation. Study information: Patients received a median of roughly five ipilimumab and eight or nine nivolumab doses.

This clone has a handful of counts. Patients got ipilimumab 1 mg/kg beginning 14 to 28 days post-transplant. Through week 26, nivolumab 3 mg/kg IV was given weeks 1, 4, 7, 10, then biweekly. Trimming cost V 6 bases and J 12 bases, with 21 bases left between them. Germline V lookup: CDR1 MDHEN, CDR2 SYDVKM. This CDR3 has 14 amino acids. Assay: immunoSEQ multiplex PCR; the TCRdb copy retains only in-frame clones and omits some. The top ten clones hold roughly 0.87% of a sample with just over 40,000 clones, over 90% of them seen once. The chain has TRBV28 and TRBJ2-1; tentatively, D is TRBD2 (6 bases). The receptor was isolated from a male donor with multiple myeloma. This material consisted of PBMCs, taken in a trial of ipilimumab plus nivolumab as post-transplant consolidation. CDR3 sequence: CASRPLSATGGQFF. CDR3 bases: TGTGCCAGCAGGCCCCTCTCGGCGACCGGGGGGCAGTTCTTC.